This T cell receptor beta chain was sequenced during a study of T-cell reconstitution after alpha-beta-depleted transplantation in children. This sample's TCRbeta library carried unique molecular identifier barcodes. TCRdb processed the PCR reads anew with MiXCR; each CDR3 protein has one entry. The repertoire has roughly 89,000 distinct CDR3 sequences, 12% of them found once; the top ten carry approximately 15%. Per the germline V gene, CDR1 is MDHEN and CDR2 is SYDVKM. The CDR3 is 15 amino acids. V lost 2 bases and J 1 base, leaving 9 bases between the germline ends. In its sample, this clonotype was seen many times.

The TCR sequence derives from a human donor who donated a stem cell graft to a child with inherited bone marrow failure. The chain has TRBV28 and TRBJ1-5; possible D gene TRBD1, 6 bases. The sample was PBMCs from the stem cell graft donor, taken from the stem cell graft. The CDR3, as DNA: TGTGCCAGCAGTTTAGGGACATCCAGCAATCAGCCCCAGCATTTT. Residues: CASSLGTSSNQPQHF.